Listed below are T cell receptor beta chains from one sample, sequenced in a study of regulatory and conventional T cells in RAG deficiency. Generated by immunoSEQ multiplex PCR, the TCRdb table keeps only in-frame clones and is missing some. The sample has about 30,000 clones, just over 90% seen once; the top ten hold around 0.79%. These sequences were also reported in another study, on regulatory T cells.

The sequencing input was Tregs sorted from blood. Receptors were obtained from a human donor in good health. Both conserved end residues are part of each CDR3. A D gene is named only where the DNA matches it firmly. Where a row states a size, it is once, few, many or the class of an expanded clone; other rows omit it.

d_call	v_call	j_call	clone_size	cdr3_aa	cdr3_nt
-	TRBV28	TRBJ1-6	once	CASSRRGSPLHF	TGTGCCAGCAGCCGGCGTGGCTCACCCCTCCACTTT
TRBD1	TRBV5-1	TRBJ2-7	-	CASSALPGQYEQYF	TGCGCCAGCAGCGCACTACCGGGACAGTACGAGCAGTACTTC
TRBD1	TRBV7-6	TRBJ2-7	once	CASSEGEDRVYEQYF	TGTGCCAGCAGCGAGGGTGAGGACAGGGTGTACGAGCAGTACTTC
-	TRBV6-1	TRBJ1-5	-	CASTFLSTGNQPQHF	TGTGCCAGCACGTTTCTTTCTACCGGCAATCAGCCCCAGCATTTT
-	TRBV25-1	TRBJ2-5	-	CASSPQRTVKETQYF	TGTGCCAGCAGTCCACAAAGGACAGTCAAAGAGACCCAGTACTTC
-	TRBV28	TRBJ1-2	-	CARQRNYGYTF	TGTGCCAGACAGAGGAACTATGGCTACACCTTC
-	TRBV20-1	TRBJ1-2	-	CSASTRYGYTF	TGCAGTGCTAGTACCCGTTATGGCTACACCTTC
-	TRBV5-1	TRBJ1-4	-	CASSETHPTNEKLFF	TGCGCCAGCAGCGAAACTCATCCAACTAATGAAAAACTGTTTTTT
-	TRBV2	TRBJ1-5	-	CASSVRVNNQPQHF	TGTGCCAGCAGTGTGAGGGTTAACAATCAGCCCCAGCATTTT
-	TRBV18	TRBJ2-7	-	CASSPSQGVYEQYF	TGTGCCAGCTCACCTTCACAGGGTGTCTACGAGCAGTACTTC
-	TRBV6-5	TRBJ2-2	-	CASRPPRVTGELFF	TGTGCCAGCAGACCCCCCCGGGTGACCGGGGAGCTGTTTTTT
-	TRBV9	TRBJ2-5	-	CASSVTQGGETQYF	TGTGCCAGCAGCGTAACCCAGGGTGGAGAGACCCAGTACTTC
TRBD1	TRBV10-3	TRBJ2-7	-	CAISDPDRGPDEQYF	TGTGCCATCAGTGACCCGGACAGGGGGCCGGACGAGCAGTACTTC
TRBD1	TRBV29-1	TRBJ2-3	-	CSVGQGRIPSQDTQYF	TGCAGCGTGGGACAGGGGAGGATTCCGTCCCAGGATACGCAGTATTTT
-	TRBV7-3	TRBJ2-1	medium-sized	CASSLTRQNEQFF	TGTGCCAGCAGCTTAACGAGACAGAATGAGCAGTTCTTC
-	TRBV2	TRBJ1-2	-	CASSDIIGGGYGYTF	TGTGCCAGCAGTGATATTATCGGGGGGGGCTATGGCTACACCTTC
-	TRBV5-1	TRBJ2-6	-	CASSFYGGTGANVLTF	TGCGCCAGCAGCTTTTATGGGGGTACTGGGGCCAACGTCCTGACTTTC
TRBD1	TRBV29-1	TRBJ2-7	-	CSVGVWTGYAYEQYF	TGCAGCGTTGGGGTATGGACAGGGTACGCCTACGAGCAGTACTTC
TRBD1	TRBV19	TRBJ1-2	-	CASRTGWSGYTF	TGTGCCAGTAGGACAGGGTGGAGCGGCTACACCTTC
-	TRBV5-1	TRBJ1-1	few	CASSSSSGAFF	TGCGCCAGCAGCTCCAGTTCCGGGGCTTTCTTT
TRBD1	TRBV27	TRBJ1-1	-	CASSSTGAIVNTEAFF	TGTGCCAGCAGTTCGACAGGGGCGATAGTGAACACTGAAGCTTTCTTT
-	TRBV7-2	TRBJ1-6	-	CASRQTGSFNSPLHF	TGTGCCAGCAGGCAAACCGGGTCTTTTAATTCACCCCTCCACTTT
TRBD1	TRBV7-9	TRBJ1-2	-	CASSPSGRTGGNYGYTF	TGTGCCAGCAGCCCCTCGGGTAGAACAGGGGGCAACTATGGCTACACCTTC
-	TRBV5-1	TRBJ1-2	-	CASRVNTHDYTF	TGCGCCAGCAGAGTAAACACCCATGACTACACCTTC
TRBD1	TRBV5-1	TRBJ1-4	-	CASSSSTGTGGAREKLFF	TGCGCCAGCAGCTCCTCAACCGGGACAGGGGGCGCAAGGGAAAAACTGTTTTTT
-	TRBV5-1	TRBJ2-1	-	CASGPVPGNEQFF	TGCGCCAGCGGCCCGGTGCCGGGGAATGAGCAGTTCTTC
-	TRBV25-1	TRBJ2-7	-	CASSESPPGNYEQYF	TGTGCCAGCAGTGAATCACCGCCAGGAAACTACGAGCAGTACTTC
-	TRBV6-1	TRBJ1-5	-	CASARDRWGDQPQHF	TGTGCCTCCGCCCGAGACAGGTGGGGGGATCAGCCCCAGCATTTT
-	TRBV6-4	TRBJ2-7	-	CASSDSPGAYEQYF	TGTGCCAGCAGTGACTCCCCAGGGGCCTACGAGCAGTACTTC
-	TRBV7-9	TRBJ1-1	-	CASSFRGTDTEAFF	TGTGCCAGCAGCTTTCGGGGGACCGACACTGAAGCTTTCTTT
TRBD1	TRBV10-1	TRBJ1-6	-	CASSRTGVLSSYNSPLHF	TGCGCCAGCAGTCGGACAGGGGTCTTGAGCTCCTATAATTCACCCCTCCACTTT
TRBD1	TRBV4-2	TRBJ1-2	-	CASSHLQRQGAGGYTF	TGTGCCAGCAGCCACCTCCAGAGACAGGGAGCAGGGGGCTACACCTTC
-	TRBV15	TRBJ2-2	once	CATSRATGELFF	TGTGCCACATCCAGGGCCACCGGGGAGCTGTTTTTT
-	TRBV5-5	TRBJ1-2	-	CASSMDPRGLNYGYTF	TGTGCCAGCAGCATGGATCCCAGGGGCCTTAACTATGGCTACACCTTC
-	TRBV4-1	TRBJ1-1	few	CASSQGSGRNTEAFF	TGCGCCAGCAGCCAAGGATCAGGGAGGAACACTGAAGCTTTCTTT
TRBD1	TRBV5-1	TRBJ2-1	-	CASSLARGRIDEQFF	TGCGCCAGCAGCTTGGCCAGGGGGCGTATCGATGAGCAGTTCTTC
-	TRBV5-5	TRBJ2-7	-	CASSFRNSYEQYF	TGTGCCAGCAGCTTCAGGAATTCCTACGAGCAGTACTTC
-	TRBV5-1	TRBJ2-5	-	CASSLSEGLRETQYF	TGCGCCAGCAGCTTGAGCGAGGGGTTAAGAGAGACCCAGTACTTC
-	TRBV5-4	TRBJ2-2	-	CASSLVNGELFF	TGTGCCAGCAGCTTGGTTAACGGGGAGCTGTTTTTT
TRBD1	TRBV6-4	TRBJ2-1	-	CASSGHNRDRQFF	TGTGCCAGCAGTGGCCATAACCGGGACAGGCAGTTCTTC
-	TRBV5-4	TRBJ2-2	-	CASSLAGRGRELFF	TGTGCCAGCAGCTTAGCTGGAAGGGGCCGGGAGCTGTTTTTT
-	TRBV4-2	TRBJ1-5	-	CASSGTEYQPQHF	TGTGCCAGCAGCGGGACGGAATATCAGCCCCAGCATTTT
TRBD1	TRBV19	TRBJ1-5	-	CATTTGTGWDQPQHF	TGTGCCACCACCACCGGGACAGGGTGGGATCAGCCCCAGCATTTT
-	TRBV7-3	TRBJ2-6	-	CASSLSPFSGANVLTF	TGTGCCAGCAGCTTAAGTCCCTTCTCTGGGGCCAACGTCCTGACTTTC
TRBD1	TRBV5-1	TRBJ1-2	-	CASSLAGQAYGYTF	TGCGCCAGCAGCTTGGCGGGACAGGCCTATGGCTACACCTTC
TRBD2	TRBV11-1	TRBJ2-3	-	CASSLTSGGARDTQYF	TGTGCCAGCAGCTTGACTAGCGGGGGGGCCAGAGATACGCAGTATTTT
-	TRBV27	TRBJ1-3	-	CASKRQFSGNTIYF	TGTGCCAGCAAGCGGCAGTTCTCTGGAAACACCATATATTTT
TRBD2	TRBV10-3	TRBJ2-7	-	CAISAASGEYEQYF	TGTGCCATCAGTGCGGCTAGCGGGGAGTACGAGCAGTACTTC
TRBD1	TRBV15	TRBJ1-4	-	CATSRDPGGNEKLFF	TGTGCCACCAGCAGAGATCCAGGGGGGAATGAAAAACTGTTTTTT
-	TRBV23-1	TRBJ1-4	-	CASRGQLGTNEKLFF	TGCGCCAGCAGGGGACAATTAGGAACTAATGAAAAACTGTTTTTT